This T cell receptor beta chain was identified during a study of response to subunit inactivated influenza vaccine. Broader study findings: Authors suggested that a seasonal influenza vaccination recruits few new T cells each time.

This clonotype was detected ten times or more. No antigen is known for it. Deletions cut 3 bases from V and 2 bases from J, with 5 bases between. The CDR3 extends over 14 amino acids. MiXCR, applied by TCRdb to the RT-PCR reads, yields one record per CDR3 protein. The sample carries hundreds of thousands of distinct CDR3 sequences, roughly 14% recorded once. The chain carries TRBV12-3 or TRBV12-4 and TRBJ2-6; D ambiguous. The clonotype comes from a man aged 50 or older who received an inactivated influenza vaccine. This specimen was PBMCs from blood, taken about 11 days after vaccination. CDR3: CASSFDPGANVLTF. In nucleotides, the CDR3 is TGTGCCAGCAGTTTTGACCCTGGGGCCAACGTCCTGACTTTC.